This TCR beta chain was sequenced for a study of beta chain features in type 1 diabetes. V gave up 7 bases and J gave up 3 bases; unmatched junction bases: 6. Per germline, CDR1 SNHLY and CDR2 FYNNEI. This CDR3 is built from 13 residues. The study reverse transcribed the entire isolated RNA, so it sequenced expressed TCRB transcripts. Here immunoSEQ multiplex PCR was the method, and the copy in TCRdb shows in-frame clones only, minus some. This table has under 950,000 clones, 17% appearing once. This clone was counted between two and nine times. Its antigen is not known. This same CDR3 is encoded by further DNA sequences in the sample. Notes on the study in general: When VDJ junctions were examined, type 1 diabetes patients showed fewer insertions and more deletions.

The clonotype originates from a young woman in good health. The sequenced material came from naive CD4+ T cells from blood. The rearrangement joins TRBV2 to TRBJ2-7; 7 bases match TRBD1. The CDR3, as DNA: TGTGCCAGCATACGGGACAGAGGCTACGAGCAGTACTTC. It yields the protein CASIRDRGYEQYF.